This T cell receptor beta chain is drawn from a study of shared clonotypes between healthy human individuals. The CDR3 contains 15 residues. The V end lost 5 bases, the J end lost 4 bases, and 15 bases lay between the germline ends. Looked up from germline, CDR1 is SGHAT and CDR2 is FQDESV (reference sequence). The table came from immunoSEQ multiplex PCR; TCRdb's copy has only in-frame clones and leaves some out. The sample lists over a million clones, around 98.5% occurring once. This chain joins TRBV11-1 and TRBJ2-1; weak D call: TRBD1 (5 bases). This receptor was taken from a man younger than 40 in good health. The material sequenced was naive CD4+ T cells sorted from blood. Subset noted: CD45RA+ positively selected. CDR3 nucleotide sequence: TGTGCCAGCAGCACGCGACCCCAGGGATACAATGAGCAGTTCTTC. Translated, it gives CASSTRPQGYNEQFF.